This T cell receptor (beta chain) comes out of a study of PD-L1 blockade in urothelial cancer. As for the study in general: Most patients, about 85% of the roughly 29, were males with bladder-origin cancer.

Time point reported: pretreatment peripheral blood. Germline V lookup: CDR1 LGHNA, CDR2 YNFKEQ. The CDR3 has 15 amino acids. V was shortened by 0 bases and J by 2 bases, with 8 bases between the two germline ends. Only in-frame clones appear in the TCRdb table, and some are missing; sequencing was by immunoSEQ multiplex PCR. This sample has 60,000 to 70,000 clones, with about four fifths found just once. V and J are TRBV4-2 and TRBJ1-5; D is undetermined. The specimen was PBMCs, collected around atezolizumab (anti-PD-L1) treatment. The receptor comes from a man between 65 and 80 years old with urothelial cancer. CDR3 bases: TGTGCCAGCAGCCAAGATTGGCAGGGCAATCAGCCCCAGCATTTT. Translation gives CASSQDWQGNQPQHF.